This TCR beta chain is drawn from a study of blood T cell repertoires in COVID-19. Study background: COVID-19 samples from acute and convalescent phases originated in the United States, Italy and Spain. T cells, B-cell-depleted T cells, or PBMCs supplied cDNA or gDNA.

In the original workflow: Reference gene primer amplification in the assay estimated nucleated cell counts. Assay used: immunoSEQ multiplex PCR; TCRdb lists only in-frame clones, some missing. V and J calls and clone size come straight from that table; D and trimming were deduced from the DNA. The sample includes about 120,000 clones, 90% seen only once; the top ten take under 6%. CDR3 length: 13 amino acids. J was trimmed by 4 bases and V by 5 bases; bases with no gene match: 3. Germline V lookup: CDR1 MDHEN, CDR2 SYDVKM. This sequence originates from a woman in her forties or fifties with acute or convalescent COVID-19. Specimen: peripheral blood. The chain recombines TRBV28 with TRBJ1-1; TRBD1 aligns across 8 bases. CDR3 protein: CASSPGGGTEAFF. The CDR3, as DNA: TGTGCCAGCAGTCCAGGGGGCGGCACTGAAGCTTTCTTT. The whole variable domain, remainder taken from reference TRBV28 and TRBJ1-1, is DVKVTQSSRYLVKRTGEKVFLECVQDMDHENMFWYRQDPGLGLRLIYFSYDVKMKEKGDIPEGYSVSREKKERFSLILESASTNQTSMYLCASSPGGGTEAFFGQGTRLTVV.